This T cell receptor beta chain was retrieved from a study of shared clonotypes between healthy human individuals. CDR3 length equals 16 residues. Germline loops: CDR1 KGHSH, CDR2 LQKENI. The J segment lost 5 bases and the V segment lost 3 bases, leaving 9 bases of the junction unmatched. All participating donors were Caucasian adults from Nashville, Tennessee. A CD45RA+ naive subset and a CD45RA-negative memory subset were split from CD4+ cells. Study outcomes and limitations: Sorted-subset sequencing was shown by rarefaction to be incomplete despite large depth.

For this clone: Its antigen remains unknown.

It was around 180 ng DNA, some 30,000 T cell genomes, that sorted-subset replicate PCRs used. Libraries were prepared by immunoSEQ multiplex PCR; TCRdb keeps only in-frame clonotypes and omits some of them. The table shows more than 900,000 clones, with about 80% occurring only once. The sequence was obtained from a man between 18 and 29 years old in good health. Some clones in this sample may be carry-over from other donors' samples. Sequenced material: memory CD4+ T cells from PBMCs. The subset was: CD45RA-negative fraction. The gene calls are TRBV18 and TRBJ1-1; 10 nucleotides line up with TRBD1. In DNA, the CDR3 is TGTGCCAGCTCACCTCTTCCAGACAGGGGGCTAACTGAAGCTTTCTTT. Translating gives CASSPLPDRGLTEAFF. Looking up the rest from reference TRBV18 and TRBJ1-1 gives the full variable domain: NAGVMQNPRHLVRRRGQEARLRCSPMKGHSHVYWYRQLPEEGLKFMVYLQKENIIDESGMPKERFSAEFPKEGPSILRIQQVVRGDSAAYFCASSPLPDRGLTEAFFGQGTRLTVV.